The T cell receptor (beta chain) under discussion was sequenced for a study of cytomegalovirus exposure and HLA in healthy donors. V lost 6 bases and J lost 6; bases outside the gene matches: 8. Looked up from germline, CDR1 is SQVTM and CDR2 is ANQGSEA. The CDR3 length is 13 residues. The sample holds a few counts of this clone. A multiplex PCR was run with 60 Vbeta primers and 13 Jbeta primers. This table comes from immunoSEQ multiplex PCR, and its TCRdb copy is limited to in-frame clones, with some not included. Of 95,000 to 100,000 clones listed, 75% are singletons. The sequenced sample was PBMCs. The receptor was isolated from a man aged 45-65 years in good health and CMV-seronegative. The chain is built from TRBV29-1 and TRBJ1-1; the match to TRBD1 covers 9 bases. The CDR3 sequence: CSVRPQGASEAFF. CDR3 DNA sequence: TGCAGCGTCCGGCCACAGGGGGCATCTGAAGCTTTCTTT.